The rows below give T cell receptor beta chains drawn from one sample of a study of PD-1 blockade in classical Hodgkin lymphoma. Produced via immunoSEQ multiplex PCR; TCRdb's table is partial and in-frame only. The sample consists of just over 14,000 clones, around 90% of them appearing once. Input material: CD8+ T cells from blood. The receptors shown here come from a human donor with classical Hodgkin lymphoma. The CDR3 runs from the conserved cysteine through the conserved F or W. A D gene is named only where the DNA matches it firmly. Rows give clone size only sometimes, using once, few, many, or a class for an expanded clone.

j_call v_call d_call clone_size cdr3_aa cdr3_nt
TRBJ1-5 TRBV19 . . CASSIWVQPQHF TGTGCCAGTAGTATTTGGGTTCAGCCCCAGCATTTT
TRBJ2-1 TRBV7-8 . . CASSLRGGPYNEQFF TGTGCCAGCAGCTTAAGGGGGGGCCCCTACAATGAGCAGTTCTTC
TRBJ2-7 TRBV6-1 TRBD1 . CASSETLGDRGYEQYF TGTGCCAGCAGTGAAACTTTAGGGGACAGGGGCTACGAGCAGTACTTC
TRBJ2-6 TRBV9 . . CASSFFPLSGANVLTF TGTGCCAGCAGCTTCTTCCCCCTGTCTGGGGCCAACGTCCTGACTTTC
TRBJ1-1 TRBV25-1 . . CASSDRNTEAFF TGTGCCAGCAGTGACAGAAACACTGAAGCTTTCTTT
TRBJ1-6 TRBV15 . . CATSYDGLVGSPLHF TGTGCCACCAGCTATGACGGCCTCGTAGGTTCACCCCTCCACTTT
TRBJ2-3 TRBV9 TRBD2 . CASSVSRLAGTDTQYF TGTGCCAGCAGCGTATCCAGACTAGCGGGCACAGATACGCAGTATTTT
TRBJ1-2 TRBV2 . . CASSDLGLSNYGYTF TGTGCCAGCAGTGATCTAGGGTTGTCAAACTATGGCTACACCTTC
TRBJ2-5 TRBV11-2 . once CASSFLADEGETQYF TGTGCCAGCAGCTTTCTGGCGGACGAAGGGGAGACCCAGTACTTC
TRBJ2-3 TRBV7-3 TRBD2 . CASSPGTSGVFTDTQYF TGTGCCAGCAGCCCAGGGACTAGCGGGGTTTTCACAGATACGCAGTATTTT
TRBJ1-4 TRBV7-9 . . CASFFAGTNEKLFF TGTGCCAGTTTTTTCGCAGGGACTAATGAAAAACTGTTTTTT
TRBJ2-7 TRBV19 . . CASSMGTEREQYF TGTGCCAGTAGTATGGGGACGGAGCGGGAGCAGTACTTC
TRBJ2-2 TRBV10-1 . . CASSEVRLSAGELFF TGCGCCAGCAGTGAAGTCAGGCTCTCCGCCGGGGAGCTGTTTTTT
TRBJ2-5 TRBV15 . once CATSREQALQETQYF TGTGCCACCAGCAGAGAGCAAGCACTACAAGAGACCCAGTACTTC
TRBJ1-2 TRBV4-1 . . CASSQDIGDYGYTF TGCGCCAGCAGCCAAGATATAGGGGACTATGGCTACACCTTC
TRBJ2-7 TRBV7-2 TRBD1 . CASSVMTGHEQYF TGTGCCAGCAGCGTAATGACAGGGCACGAGCAGTACTTC
TRBJ2-1 TRBV18 . . CASSHQYLSGLGQYNEQFF TGTGCCAGCTCACACCAATACTTAAGCGGCCTCGGACAATACAATGAGCAGTTCTTC
TRBJ2-1 TRBV7-8 TRBD2 . CASSLGGLAHSYNEQFF TGTGCCAGCAGCTTGGGAGGACTAGCCCACTCCTACAATGAGCAGTTCTTC
TRBJ1-2 TRBV29-1 . few CSVTQGDYGYTF TGCAGCGTGACCCAGGGAGATTATGGCTACACCTTC
TRBJ2-6 TRBV5-4 . . CASSLPSAGTNVLTF TGTGCCAGCAGCTTGCCTTCCGCTGGGACCAACGTCCTGACTTTC
TRBJ1-6 TRBV5-1 . . CASSFSEVRGSPLHF TGCGCCAGCAGCTTCTCGGAGGTACGAGGTTCACCCCTCCACTTT
TRBJ2-1 TRBV19 . . CASSELAVNEQFF TGTGCCAGTAGTGAATTAGCGGTCAATGAGCAGTTCTTC
TRBJ1-2 TRBV30 . . CAWTDGDSYGYTF TGTGCCTGGACCGACGGGGATTCCTATGGCTACACCTTC
TRBJ2-2 TRBV19 . . CASNPSVGGELFF TGTGCCAGCAACCCTAGCGTCGGCGGGGAGCTGTTTTTT
TRBJ1-4 TRBV29-1 . . CSVSGLWGEKLFF TGCAGCGTCTCGGGGCTCTGGGGTGAAAAACTGTTTTTT
TRBJ2-3 TRBV2 . large CASMWTETDTQYF TGTGCCAGCATGTGGACGGAGACAGATACGCAGTATTTT
TRBJ1-3 TRBV28 . . CASSLLQGPGNTIYF TGTGCCAGCAGTTTGTTACAGGGTCCAGGAAACACCATATATTTT
TRBJ1-2 TRBV9 . . CASSVDNYGYTF TGTGCCAGCAGCGTTGATAACTATGGCTACACCTTC
TRBJ1-2 TRBV7-9 . . CASSPSQVARGTNYGYTF TGTGCCAGCAGCCCTTCTCAGGTAGCGAGAGGAACTAACTATGGCTACACCTTC
TRBJ1-5 TRBV7-9 . medium-sized CASSLTDSNQPQHF TGTGCCAGCAGCTTAACGGACAGCAATCAGCCCCAGCATTTT
TRBJ2-2 TRBV11-2 . once CASSASAGIHTGELFF TGTGCCAGCAGCGCGTCAGCAGGGATACACACCGGGGAGCTGTTTTTT
TRBJ1-6 TRBV13 . few CASSLGQGGSPLHF TGTGCCAGCAGCTTAGGACAGGGAGGTTCACCCCTCCACTTT
TRBJ2-1 TRBV4-1 . . CASSQLAESRNEQFF TGCGCCAGCAGCCAATTAGCGGAATCTAGGAATGAGCAGTTCTTC
TRBJ1-2 TRBV28 . . CASTIGTNYGYTF TGTGCCAGCACCATAGGGACTAACTATGGCTACACCTTC
TRBJ2-7 TRBV19 . . CASHPVGGLNSIEQYF TGTGCCAGCCACCCCGTCGGGGGTCTCAACTCTATCGAGCAGTACTTC
TRBJ2-7 TRBV13 . . CASSSQVSTRYEQYF TGTGCCAGCAGCTCCCAAGTTTCCACGCGGTACGAGCAGTACTTC
TRBJ1-2 TRBV5-4 . . CASTLGEGYTF TGTGCCAGCACCTTGGGAGAGGGCTACACCTTC
TRBJ2-1 TRBV6-1 TRBD2 once CASSDGLAGTYNEQFF TGTGCCAGCAGTGACGGTCTAGCGGGAACCTACAATGAGCAGTTCTTC
TRBJ1-1 TRBV4-1 . . CASRLERAAGYEAFF TGCGCCAGCCGCCTCGAACGCGCAGCTGGGTATGAAGCTTTCTTT
TRBJ1-1 TRBV7-7 . . CASSVGLSDEAFF TGTGCCAGCAGCGTCGGACTCAGCGACGAAGCTTTCTTT
TRBJ2-1 TRBV11-2 TRBD2 . CASSLEIAGDYNEQFF TGTGCCAGCAGCTTAGAAATAGCGGGAGATTACAATGAGCAGTTCTTC
TRBJ1-2 TRBV7-9 . . CASSSMGPGYTF TGTGCCAGCAGCTCCATGGGCCCTGGCTACACCTTC
TRBJ2-3 TRBV7-3 . . CASSLTGDTQYF TGTGCCAGCAGCTTAACCGGAGATACGCAGTATTTT
TRBJ2-3 TRBV11-2 . . CASSGESSTDTQYF TGTGCCAGCAGCGGGGAATCAAGCACAGATACGCAGTATTTT
TRBJ2-5 TRBV11-3 TRBD2 once CASSPAGGGREGETQYF TGTGCCAGCAGCCCTGCTGGAGGAGGGCGGGAGGGAGAGACCCAGTACTTC
TRBJ1-3 TRBV27 . . CASSSVQPGNTIYF TGTGCCAGCAGTTCCGTACAACCTGGAAACACCATATATTTT
TRBJ2-3 TRBV5-6 . . CASSLSDRPWDTQYF TGTGCCAGCAGCTTAAGTGACAGGCCTTGGGATACGCAGTATTTT
TRBJ2-3 TRBV5-1 TRBD2 . CASSLSSGRIEDTQYF TGCGCCAGCAGCCTCTCTAGCGGGAGGATTGAAGATACGCAGTATTTT
TRBJ2-3 TRBV14 TRBD2 . CASSQDWTSGRGDTQYF TGTGCCAGCAGCCAAGATTGGACTAGCGGGAGGGGAGATACGCAGTATTTT
TRBJ1-5 TRBV11-2 . . CASSHIPGAGPSNQPQHF TGTGCCAGCAGCCACATCCCAGGGGCGGGTCCTAGCAATCAGCCCCAGCATTTT
TRBJ2-7 TRBV28 . . CASNGYSVAVDGQYF TGTGCCAGCAATGGATACTCGGTCGCTGTTGACGGGCAGTACTTC
TRBJ2-7 TRBV7-9 . . CASNPASADEQYF TGTGCCAGCAACCCGGCTTCCGCGGACGAGCAGTACTTC
TRBJ1-1 TRBV7-9 . few CASSPEATEAFF TGTGCCAGCAGCCCGGAGGCCACTGAAGCTTTCTTT
TRBJ1-4 TRBV28 . . CASSFDGGTNEKLFF TGTGCCAGCAGTTTTGACGGGGGCACTAATGAAAAACTGTTTTTT